This T cell receptor (beta chain) was captured in a study of response to subunit inactivated influenza vaccine. Germline V gene lookup returns CDR1 SGHTA and CDR2 FQGNSA. The CDR3 runs to 16 residues. After removal of 1 base from V and 6 bases from J, the junction contained 9 bases not matched to a gene. TCRdb processed the RT-PCR reads anew with MiXCR; each CDR3 protein has one entry. The sample yields approximately 530,000 distinct CDR3 sequences, over 10% seen once. The sample holds many counts of this clonotype. The V and J genes are TRBV7-2 and TRBJ2-1; TRBD2 agrees at 7 bases. The clonotype originates from a middle-aged man who received an inactivated influenza vaccine. The sequencing here drew on PBMCs from blood, taken roughly 45 days after vaccination. The CDR3 loop is CASSLVLGGGRNEQFF. The CDR3 DNA reads as TGTGCCAGCAGCTTAGTTCTCGGGGGAGGGCGCAATGAGCAGTTCTTC.